The 26 T cell receptor beta chains in this list originate from one sample, sequenced in a study of T cells in Graves' hyperthyroidism and ophthalmopathy. RNA transcripts were the template for amplifying TCR beta CDR3 regions. The study used the HTBI primer set for a first-round RT-PCR of the TCR CDR3. TCRdb processed the multiplex PCR reads anew with MiXCR; each CDR3 protein has one entry. The sample holds roughly 260,000 distinct CDR3 sequences, 13% to 15% seen once. The sample was blood. The receptors originated from a woman between 40 and 50 years old with Graves' hyperthyroidism that later progressed to Graves' ophthalmopathy.

The rearrangement uses TRBV27 and TRBJ1-3; D is uncertain. The CDR3 covers 13 residues. Germline CDR1 is MNHEY and CDR2 is SMNVEV (reference sequence). V was pared by 5 bases and J by 4 bases, with 9 bases between. The CDR3 DNA reads as TGTGCCAGCAGTGGAATACGCGGAAACACCATATATTTT. Its protein is CASSGIRGNTIYF.

This clonotype has ten or more counts. The chain is built from TRBV28 and TRBJ2-7, with D uncertain. V shed 7 bases and J shed 3 bases, with 7 bases lying between them. The germline V gene has CDR1 MDHEN and CDR2 SYDVKM. The CDR3 is 11 amino acids. DNA for the CDR3: TGTGCCAGCACCCTCTTCTACGAGCAGTACTTC. Encoded protein: CASTLFYEQYF.

This clonotype was seen repeatedly, ten times or more. The chain carries TRBV19 and TRBJ1-4; possibly TRBD1 for D (5 bases). Germline V gene sequence: CDR1 LNHDA, CDR2 SQIVND (reference sequence). Trimming stripped 2 bases from V and 8 bases from J, with 15 bases between. There are 15 residues in the CDR3. The CDR3 loop is CASSIRGLPREKLFF. CDR3 in DNA: TGTGCCAGTAGTATACGGGGACTACCGAGAGAAAAACTGTTTTTT. Full variable domain (missing parts from reference TRBV19 and TRBJ1-4): DGGITQSPKYLFRKEGQNVTLSCEQNLNHDAMYWYRQDPGQGLRLIYYSQIVNDFQKGDIAEGYSVSREKKESFPLTVTSAQKNPTAFYLCASSIRGLPREKLFFGSGTQLSVL.

This clonotype has ten or more counts. The V and J genes are TRBV2 and TRBJ1-5; perhaps TRBD1 as D (6 bases). The CDR3 loop spans 15 amino acids. Trimming left V 7 bases short and J 5 bases short, with 18 bases between. Germline V lookup: CDR1 SNHLY, CDR2 FYNNEI. CDR3 DNA: TGTGCCAGCACCCTCGTGGGAGGGGGTCATCAGCCCCAGCATTTT. Protein sequence: CASTLVGGGHQPQHF.

The sample holds many counts of this clonotype. This chain connects TRBV6-1 to TRBJ1-5; tentatively, D is TRBD1 (5 bases). The germline V and J ends were trimmed by 11 bases and 1 base, with 18 bases remaining between them. This CDR3 has 15 residues. Germline CDR1 reads MNHNS; CDR2 reads SASEGT. Here the CDR3 reads CACTSGHLSNQPQHF. In DNA, the CDR3 is TGTGCCTGCACCTCAGGACACTTAAGCAATCAGCCCCAGCATTTT.

This clonotype has only a few counts. A much larger clone differs from this one at a single base, so this may be a read error. The chain joins TRBV20-1 to TRBJ2-7; D possibly corresponds to TRBD2 (6 bases). This CDR3 is built from 17 residues. In germline, CDR1 is DFQATT, CDR2 SNEGSKA (reference sequence). CDR3 in amino acids: CSARIRRDGTYPYGQYF. CDR3 coding DNA: TGCAGTGCTAGGATTCGGCGGGACGGAACTTATCCCTACGGGCAGTACTTC.

This clonotype was found many times. V is TRBV12-3 or TRBV12-4 and J is TRBJ2-1; TRBD2 might be the D (6 bases). The CDR3 sequence is 15 residues long. The V and J ends lost 4 bases and 3 bases respectively, with 13 bases between them. The DNA of the CDR3 is TGTGCCAGCAGTTACGTGGGAGGTTACTACAATGAGCAGTTCTTC. This sequence encodes CASSYVGGYYNEQFF.

This clonotype was observed many times. The gene calls are TRBV27 and TRBJ2-1; 12 bases are a match to TRBD2. This CDR3 is built from 15 residues. CDR1 is MNHEY, CDR2 SMNVEV, per germline (reference sequence). Trimming removed 6 bases from V and 6 bases from J; junction bases left unmatched: 6. The CDR3 coding sequence is TGTGCCAGCAGCTCACTAGCGGGAGGAGGCAATGAGCAGTTCTTC. This encodes CASSSLAGGGNEQFF.

A few counts support this clonotype. The J gene is TRBJ1-3, the V gene TRBV3-1; D is unclear. Germline V lookup: CDR1 LGHDT, CDR2 YNNKEL (reference sequence). The V end lost 5 bases, the J end lost 8 bases, and 16 bases lay between the germline ends. This CDR3 has 14 amino acids. For the CDR3, the DNA is TGTGCCAGCAGCTACCCTTACCTGGCGGACACCATATATTTT. Protein sequence: CASSYPYLADTIYF.

This clonotype was found many times. This chain joins TRBV2 and TRBJ2-3; 10 bases agree with TRBD2. The germline V gene has CDR1 SNHLY and CDR2 FYNNEI. V trimming: 2 bases; J trimming: 4 bases; junction bases outside the gene matches: 6. The CDR3 runs 16 residues. The DNA of the CDR3 is TGTGCCAGCAGTGAATTCGGGCTAGCGGGAGCAGATACGCAGTATTTT. It specifies CASSEFGLAGADTQYF.

Many counts were recorded for this clonotype. The genes are TRBV12-3 or TRBV12-4 and TRBJ2-3; D is uncertain. This CDR3 has 13 amino acids. Deletions cut 3 bases from V and 4 bases from J, with 8 bases between. In DNA form, the CDR3 reads TGTGCCAGCAGTTTTCTACGGGCAGATACGCAGTATTTT. It specifies CASSFLRADTQYF.

This clonotype occurred many times. J is TRBJ2-6 and V is TRBV11-2; D ambiguous. V was clipped by 3 bases and J by 2 bases, with 5 bases between them. The CDR3 runs 14 residues. CDR1 SGHAT and CDR2 FQNNGV come from the germline V gene. CDR3 DNA sequence: TGTGCCAGCAGCTTTACGGCTGGGGCCAACGTCCTGACTTTC. This gives the protein CASSFTAGANVLTF.

This clonotype came up many times. The V and J genes are TRBV3-1 and TRBJ2-1; 7 positions agree with TRBD2. V shed 0 bases and J 3 bases; nucleotides not matched to a gene: 5. The CDR3 loop spans 16 amino acids. Germline-derived CDR1 and CDR2 are LGHDT and YNNKEL (reference sequence). The CDR3 region has the DNA TGTGCCAGCAGCCAAGAGACGGGAGGTAACTACAATGAGCAGTTCTTC. The encoded protein is CASSQETGGNYNEQFF.

This clonotype occurred a few times. The chain uses TRBV20-1 and TRBJ1-5; D is perhaps TRBD1 (6 bases). Trimming left V 2 bases short and J 4 bases short, with 21 bases between. This CDR3 contains 17 residues. Per the germline V gene, CDR1 is DFQATT and CDR2 is SNEGSKA (reference sequence). DNA for the CDR3: TGCAGTGCTAGAAATCGGCAGGGGCTAGGGGGTAATCAGCCCCAGCATTTT. Translation gives CSARNRQGLGGNQPQHF.

V and J are TRBV28 and TRBJ2-7, with 16 bases matching TRBD2. Germline-derived CDR1 and CDR2 are MDHEN and SYDVKM. V shed 6 bases and J 7 bases; nucleotides not matched to a gene: 12. The CDR3 totals 17 residues. This chain's CDR3 is CASSPGTSGRVSWEQYF. CDR3 DNA: TGTGCCAGCAGCCCCGGGACTAGCGGGAGGGTAAGCTGGGAGCAGTACTTC.

At least ten counts were recorded for this clonotype. The chain has TRBV29-1 and TRBJ1-1; TRBD1 is a possible D gene (6 bases). V lost 5 bases, J lost 6 bases, and 13 bases lay in between. CDR1 is SQVTM, CDR2 ANQGSEA, per germline. The CDR3 runs to 12 residues. CDR3 DNA: TGCAGCGTTCGGCCTGGGGGCTCTGAAGCTTTCTTT. The encoded protein is CSVRPGGSEAFF.

This clonotype was detected many times. J is TRBJ2-7 and V is TRBV7-9, with 9 bases matching TRBD2. V lost 5 bases to trimming and J lost 6 bases; unmatched junction nucleotides: 17. CDR3 length: 17 amino acids. Per the germline V gene, CDR1 is SEHNR and CDR2 is FQNEAQ (reference sequence). CDR3 sequence reads: CASSPGGASGIRAEQYF. CDR3 nucleotide sequence: TGTGCCAGCAGCCCAGGGGGGGCTAGCGGGATTCGGGCCGAGCAGTACTTC.

This clonotype was seen only a few times. The chain joins TRBV20-1 to TRBJ2-7; D may be TRBD2 (6 bases). With 7 bases removed from V and 2 bases from J, the gap between germline ends came to 18 bases. Looked up from germline, CDR1 is DFQATT and CDR2 is SNEGSKA (reference sequence). This CDR3 spans 14 amino acids. The CDR3: CSGQPHAGTYEQYF. CDR3 DNA sequence: TGCAGTGGACAACCGCATGCGGGGACCTACGAGCAGTACTTC.

Many counts were recorded for this clonotype. V is TRBV10-3 and J is TRBJ2-2; 7 nucleotides agree with TRBD2. Germline V gene data show CDR1 as ENHRY and CDR2 as SYGVKD. V gave up 3 bases and J gave up 2 bases; unmatched junction bases: 6. CDR3 size: 16 residues. For the CDR3, the DNA is TGTGCCATCAGTGACACAGCGGGACTCAACACCGGGGAGCTGTTTTTT. Translated: CAISDTAGLNTGELFF.

This clonotype was picked up many times. This chain links TRBV28 with TRBJ2-7; tentative D call: TRBD1 (5 bases). This CDR3 has 15 residues. The germline V gene encodes CDR1 MDHEN and CDR2 SYDVKM. Trimming removed 2 bases at V and 3 bases at J, with 14 bases between. The chain's CDR3 is CASSLMQGWDYEQYF. CDR3 bases: TGTGCCAGCAGTTTAATGCAGGGCTGGGACTACGAGCAGTACTTC.

This clonotype was recorded at least ten times. The chain recombines TRBV5-1 with TRBJ2-7, with D maybe TRBD2 (6 bases). Germline assignment: CDR1 SGHRS and CDR2 YFSETQ. The CDR3 has 16 residues. The V end was cut by 0 bases, the J end by 3 bases, with 16 bases between. The CDR3 coding sequence is TGCGCCAGCAGCTTGGGTCCGGGACTCCAGGACTACGAGCAGTACTTC. Translating gives CASSLGPGLQDYEQYF.

The sample holds many counts of this clonotype. V is TRBV12-3 or TRBV12-4 and J is TRBJ1-4; the D gene is possibly TRBD1 (6 bases). Trimming took off 3 bases at V and 8 bases at J, with 10 bases between the two ends. This CDR3 contains 13 residues. For the CDR3, the DNA is TGTGCCAGCAGTTTCGTGGGGGCAGAAAAACTGTTTTTT. This sequence encodes CASSFVGAEKLFF.

The rearrangement joins TRBV13 to TRBJ2-1; 10 nucleotides agree with TRBD2. The V and J ends lost 3 bases and 8 bases, in that order; junction bases with no gene match: 7. CDR1 and CDR2 from the germline V gene are PRHDT and FYEKMQ (reference sequence). CDR3 length equals 15 residues. CDR3 residues: CASSFSGRASYEQFF. The CDR3 DNA follows: TGTGCCAGCAGCTTCAGCGGGAGGGCCTCGTATGAGCAGTTCTTC.

This clonotype was seen repeatedly, ten times or more. This chain connects TRBV3-1 to TRBJ2-1; tentatively, D is TRBD1 (6 bases). CDR1 and CDR2 (germline): LGHDT, YNNKEL (reference sequence). The CDR3 covers 13 residues. With 2 bases removed from V and 5 bases from J, the gap between germline ends came to 7 bases. CDR3 amino acids: CASSQKGDNEQFF. In nucleotides, the CDR3 is TGTGCCAGCAGCCAAAAGGGGGACAATGAGCAGTTCTTC.

This clonotype has ten or more counts. V gene TRBV20-1 combines with J gene TRBJ2-1; TRBD2 agrees at 9 bases. This CDR3 has 14 amino acids. Germline CDR1 is DFQATT and CDR2 is SNEGSKA (reference sequence). After removal of 6 bases from V and 2 bases from J, the junction contained 5 bases not matched to a gene. CDR3 region: CSARAGGPYNEQFF. CDR3 sequence (DNA): TGCAGTGCGCGAGCGGGAGGTCCCTACAATGAGCAGTTCTTC.

This clonotype has a handful of counts. The genes are TRBV19 and TRBJ2-2; D perhaps matches TRBD2 (5 bases). The CDR3 is made up of 12 amino acids. The V gene lost 8 bases and the J gene lost 3 bases, with 7 bases spanning the gap. Germline loops: CDR1 LNHDA, CDR2 SQIVND (reference sequence). The CDR3 here is CASAADTGELFF. CDR3 nucleotides: TGTGCCAGTGCAGCGGACACCGGGGAGCTGTTTTTT.